This T cell receptor (beta chain) derives from a study of blood T cell repertoires in COVID-19. The CDR3 runs to 16 residues. Germline assignment: CDR1 SGHDN and CDR2 FVKESK. V was cut by 1 base and J by 5 bases, with 14 bases left in between. Everyone who took part was roughly 18 to 89 years old, and they came from about 23 US areas. Recovered status in Cohort 3 required two negative PCRs, clearance, or symptom resolution. Per the original methods: Estimated nucleated cell counts came from reference gene primer amplification. Assay: immunoSEQ multiplex PCR; the TCRdb copy retains only in-frame clones and omits some. Clonal size and the V and J genes are those of that table, whereas D and trimming came from the DNA. The sample shows about 200,000 clones, 80% to 85% of them seen only once.

This TCR was sampled from a man aged 35 to 55 who had recovered from COVID-19. This chain connects TRBV14 to TRBJ2-2; the D gene is possibly TRBD1 (6 bases). Sequencing was carried out using PBMCs or T cells enriched from blood (not recorded which). CDR3 residues: CASSQVPGTFTGELFF. In nucleotides, the CDR3 is TGTGCCAGCAGCCAAGTCCCCGGGACATTTACCGGGGAGCTGTTTTTT.